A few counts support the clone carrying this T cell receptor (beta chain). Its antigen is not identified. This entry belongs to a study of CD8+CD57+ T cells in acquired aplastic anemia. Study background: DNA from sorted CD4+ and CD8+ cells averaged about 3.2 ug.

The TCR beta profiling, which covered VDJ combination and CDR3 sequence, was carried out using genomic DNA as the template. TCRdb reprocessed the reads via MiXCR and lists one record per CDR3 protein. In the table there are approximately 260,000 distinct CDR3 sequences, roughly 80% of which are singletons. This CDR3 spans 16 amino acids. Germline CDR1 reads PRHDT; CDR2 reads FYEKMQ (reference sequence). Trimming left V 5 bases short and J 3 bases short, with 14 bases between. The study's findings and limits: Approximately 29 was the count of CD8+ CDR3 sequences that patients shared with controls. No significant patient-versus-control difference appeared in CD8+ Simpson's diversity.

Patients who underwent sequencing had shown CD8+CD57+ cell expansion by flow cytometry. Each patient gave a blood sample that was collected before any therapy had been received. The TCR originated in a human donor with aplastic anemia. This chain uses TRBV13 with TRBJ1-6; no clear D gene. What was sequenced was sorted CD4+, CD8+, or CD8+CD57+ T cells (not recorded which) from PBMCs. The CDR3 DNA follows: TGTGCCAGCAGCGGTGGGGAGGGCGGCTATAATTCACCCCTCCACTTT. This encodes CASSGGEGGYNSPLHF.